The 15 T cell receptor beta chains given below trace back to one sample, sequenced in a study of cytomegalovirus exposure and HLA in healthy donors (dated by TCRdb to 2016 to 2017). The method was the immunoSEQ multiplex PCR assay. For the multiplex PCR, a mixture combining 60 forward primers for TCR Vbeta segments and 13 reverse primers for TCR Jbeta segments was used. TCRdb mirrors the immuneACCESS table, restricted to in-frame sequences. Some clones are absent from its copies; in checked studies, under half trace to an unresolved V gene, and the reason for the others is unknown. Recorded for this sample are over 150,000 clones; around 70% of them occurred a single time. The ten most abundant clones make up around 2.3% of the sample. Material: PBMCs. These receptors all stem from a young man in good health and CMV-seronegative.

The V and J genes are TRBV5-5 and TRBJ2-7; 11 bases agree with TRBD1. The CDR3 is 15 residues long. Trimming took 3 bases from V and 2 from J; bases not matched to a gene: 4. Germline V gene data show CDR1 as SGHKS and CDR2 as YYEKEE (reference sequence). The CDR3 region is CASSSGTGGAYEQYF. The CDR3 DNA sequence: TGTGCCAGCAGCTCCGGGACAGGGGGAGCCTACGAGCAGTACTTC.

The J gene is TRBJ2-3, the V gene TRBV7-3; 8 bases are a match to TRBD2. Germline values: CDR1 SGHTA, CDR2 FQGTGA. The CDR3 has 15 residues. Trimming removed 3 bases from V and 5 bases from J; junction bases left unmatched: 7. The CDR3 region is CASSFFGGAKDTQYF. DNA of the CDR3: TGTGCCAGCAGCTTTTTCGGGGGGGCAAAAGATACGCAGTATTTT.

The chain carries TRBV28 and TRBJ1-4; 9 positions agree with TRBD1. The CDR3 covers 14 residues. V dropped 4 bases and J dropped 7; count of bases not matched to a gene: 4. Looked up from germline, CDR1 is MDHEN and CDR2 is SYDVKM. As DNA, the CDR3 is TGTGCCAGCAGTTACAGGGGGCTTGGTGAAAAACTGTTTTTT. Translating gives CASSYRGLGEKLFF. Full variable domain (remainder filled in from reference TRBV28 and TRBJ1-4): DVKVTQSSRYLVKRTGEKVFLECVQDMDHENMFWYRQDPGLGLRLIYFSYDVKMKEKGDIPEGYSVSREKKERFSLILESASTNQTSMYLCASSYRGLGEKLFFGSGTQLSVL.

CDR3 DNA: TGTGCCATCAAAGCGGGGGGAAGCACAGATACGCAGTATTTT. Its protein is CAIKAGGSTDTQYF. The gene calls are TRBV10-3 and TRBJ2-3; 9 positions agree with TRBD2. V was clipped by 7 bases and J by 0 bases; unmatched bases: 2. CDR3 length: 14 residues. Germline V CDR1 and CDR2: ENHRY, SYGVKD.

The J gene is TRBJ1-2, the V gene TRBV29-1, with TRBD1 matching over 7 bases. CDR3 length: 12 residues. Germline CDR1 SQVTM, CDR2 ANQGSEA. Losses at the gene ends were 4 bases for V and 7 bases for J; bases not matched to a gene: 6. CDR3 sequence reads: CSVADRASGYTF. CDR3 DNA sequence: TGCAGCGTTGCCGACAGGGCGAGTGGCTACACCTTC.

The chain uses TRBV5-6 and TRBJ1-2; the D gene is possibly TRBD1 (6 bases). This CDR3 is built from 17 residues. Germline CDR1 is SGHDT and CDR2 is YYEEEE. V was shortened by 0 bases and J by 0 bases, with 15 bases between the two germline ends. The DNA for the CDR3 is TGTGCCAGCAGCTTGGGTCTGGGACATGGGACTAACTATGGCTACACCTTC. It codes for CASSLGLGHGTNYGYTF.

The rearrangement joins TRBV2 to TRBJ1-5, with a weak D call TRBD1 (5 bases). The CDR3 is 13 residues long. The V and J ends lost 6 bases and 7 bases respectively, with 13 bases between them. From germline, CDR1 is SNHLY and CDR2 FYNNEI. CDR3 nucleotide sequence: TGTGCCAGCAGGCTCCAGGGAGGGCAGCCCCAGCATTTT. It specifies CASRLQGGQPQHF.

This clone occurred a few times. Other DNA sequences from this sample encode an identical CDR3 as well. This chain links TRBV7-9 with TRBJ1-1; weak D call: TRBD1 (6 bases). The CDR3 length is 13 residues. The germline V and J ends were trimmed by 4 bases and 5 bases, with 11 bases remaining between them. Germline CDR1 reads SEHNR; CDR2 reads FQNEAQ (reference sequence). The CDR3 loop reads CASSSQGSTEAFF. As DNA, the CDR3 is TGTGCCAGCAGCTCCCAGGGGTCAACTGAAGCTTTCTTT. The whole variable domain, remainder taken from reference TRBV7-9 and TRBJ1-1, is DTGVSQNPRHKITKRGQNVTFRCDPISEHNRLYWYRQTLGQGPEFLTYFQNEAQLEKSRLLSDRFSAERPKGSFSTLEIQRTEQGDSAMYLCASSSQGSTEAFFGQGTRLTVV.

The V gene is TRBV7-2, the J gene TRBJ2-7; 8 positions agree with TRBD1. Germline lookup yields CDR1 SGHTA and CDR2 FQGNSA. CDR3 length: 12 residues. After removal of 10 bases from V and 2 bases from J, the junction contained 4 bases not matched to a gene. The CDR3 DNA is TGTGCCACGCGGGGACAGGCCTACGAGCAGTACTTC. It yields the protein CATRGQAYEQYF.

This rearrangement joins TRBV7-9 to TRBJ2-7, with D possibly TRBD2 on 5 matching bases. Trimming pared 5 bases from V and 3 bases from J, leaving 20 bases between. Germline V gene lookup returns CDR1 SEHNR and CDR2 FQNEAQ (reference sequence). The CDR3 length is 16 residues. CDR3: CASSRSKIEGGYEQYF. The CDR3 DNA reads TGTGCCAGCAGCCGAAGTAAAATCGAAGGAGGCTACGAGCAGTACTTC.

The chain combines TRBV28 with TRBJ1-5; D is unresolved. This CDR3 comprises 15 residues. Trimming pared 6 bases from V and 1 base from J, leaving 13 bases between. CDR1 and CDR2 (germline): MDHEN, SYDVKM. Written as DNA, the CDR3 is TGTGCCAGCAGCTCGGGTGGCCGAAGCAATCAGCCCCAGCATTTT. This codes for CASSSGGRSNQPQHF.

This rearrangement joins TRBV9 to TRBJ2-1; TRBD1 is a possible D gene (8 bases). From germline, CDR1 is SGDLS and CDR2 YYNGEE. V dropped 3 bases and J dropped 10 bases, with 17 bases sitting between them. This CDR3 region has 14 residues. CDR3 amino acids: CASSEIPQGGEQFF. CDR3 nucleotide sequence: TGTGCCAGCAGCGAGATTCCACAGGGGGGGGAGCAGTTCTTC.

The genes are TRBV6-1 and TRBJ2-1, with D perhaps matching TRBD1 (7 bases). The CDR3 runs to 14 residues. V dropped 2 bases and J dropped 10 bases, with 15 bases sitting between them. Looked up from germline, CDR1 is MNHNS and CDR2 is SASEGT. CDR3 in DNA: TGTGCCAGCAGTGAACAGGGGGGATGGTACGAGCAGTTCTTC. As protein: CASSEQGGWYEQFF.

The gene calls are TRBV2 and TRBJ2-5; a weak D match, TRBD2 (5 bases). Germline V gene sequence: CDR1 SNHLY, CDR2 FYNNEI. The CDR3 is 15 amino acids. The ends were cut back, 4 bases at V and 5 bases at J, with 17 bases in the middle. CDR3 nucleotide sequence: TGTGCCAGCAGTGTTTCTCATACGTCGGGGGAGACCCAGTACTTC. Its translation: CASSVSHTSGETQYF.

This clone turned up a few times. The chain carries TRBV4-2 and TRBJ1-1; the D is unclear. The germline V gene has CDR1 LGHNA and CDR2 YNFKEQ. This CDR3 has 16 residues. V lost 0 bases and J lost 7, with 18 bases in between. The CDR3 loop is CASSQDERAGPLEAFF. DNA for the CDR3: TGTGCCAGCAGCCAAGATGAGCGGGCTGGGCCCCTTGAAGCTTTCTTT.